Listed here are 16 T cell receptor beta chains from one sample, sequenced in a study of cytomegalovirus exposure and HLA in healthy donors. With 60 Vbeta and 13 Jbeta primers, the PCR was carried out. The assay was immunoSEQ multiplex PCR, and TCRdb's table has in-frame clones only and misses some. In the table there are tens of thousands of clones, about three quarters of which are singletons. Specimen: PBMCs. The receptors originated from a woman aged 25 to 45 in good health and CMV-seropositive.

This clone was picked up one time. The V and J genes are TRBV6-5 and TRBJ2-1; 11 nucleotides line up with TRBD2. V lost 2 bases, J lost 7 bases, and 7 bases stayed unmatched. CDR1 is MNHEY and CDR2 is SVGAGI in the germline V gene. The CDR3 is 16 amino acids. CDR3 nucleotide sequence: TGTGCCAGCAGTTACGTAGCGGGAGGGCCGAGGAATGAGCAGTTCTTC. It encodes CASSYVAGGPRNEQFF.

The rearrangement joins TRBV28 to TRBJ2-1; D gene uncertain. V was pared by 10 bases and J by 9 bases, with 22 bases between. The CDR3 covers 14 residues. In germline, CDR1 is MDHEN, CDR2 SYDVKM. The DNA for the CDR3 is TGTGCCACCAAGTTTCGCCGATATCTTAGTGAGCAGTTCTTC. This sequence encodes CATKFRRYLSEQFF.

This clone turned up a few times. The chain is built from TRBV19 and TRBJ1-1; no definite D call. From germline, CDR1 is LNHDA and CDR2 SQIVND (reference sequence). The CDR3 spans 13 residues. The germline V and J ends were trimmed by 5 bases and 4 bases, with 11 bases remaining between them. The CDR3 nucleotides are TGTGCCAGTAGTTCCCGCCCGGGCACTGAAGCTTTCTTT. It is translated as CASSSRPGTEAFF.

V is TRBV9 and J is TRBJ2-7; TRBD2 agrees at 8 bases. This CDR3 is built from 14 residues. V lost 0 bases to trimming and J lost 3 bases; unmatched junction nucleotides: 2. Per the germline V gene, CDR1 is SGDLS and CDR2 is YYNGEE. DNA for the CDR3: TGTGCCAGCAGCGTAGAGAGCGGGAGCTACGAGCAGTACTTC. Residues: CASSVESGSYEQYF. Full variable domain (missing parts from reference TRBV9 and TRBJ2-7): DSGVTQTPKHLITATGQRVTLRCSPRSGDLSVYWYQQSLDQGLQFLIQYYNGEERAKGNILERFSAQQFPDLHSELNLSSLELGDSALYFCASSVESGSYEQYFGPGTRLTVT.

The sample holds a few counts of this clone. This chain links TRBV2 with TRBJ2-7, with D possibly TRBD2 on 6 matching bases. The V end was cut by 6 bases, the J end by 2 bases, with 8 bases between. The CDR3 has 12 amino acids. CDR1 is SNHLY and CDR2 is FYNNEI in the germline V gene. This CDR3 is CASSGSTYEQYF. Here the CDR3 DNA reads TGTGCCAGCAGCGGGAGCACCTACGAGCAGTACTTC.

The chain has TRBV25-1 and TRBJ1-1; TRBD1 might be the D (5 bases). Germline loops: CDR1 MGHDK, CDR2 SYGVNS. The CDR3 runs to 15 residues. Deletions cut 1 base from V and 0 bases from J, with 9 bases between. CDR3 DNA: TGTGCCAGCAGTGAATTTCAGGGCCTGAACACTGAAGCTTTCTTT. Translated, it gives CASSEFQGLNTEAFF.

The chain has TRBV6-4 and TRBJ1-6; D is possibly TRBD1 (6 bases). Trimming stripped 6 bases from V and 16 bases from J, with 19 bases between. The CDR3 runs to 13 residues. The germline CDR1 and CDR2 sequences are MRHNA and SNTAGT. CDR3 sequence (DNA): TGTGCCAGCAGCTTAGACCAACAGGGTGAGCTCCACTTT. This translates into CASSLDQQGELHF.

In its sample, this clone was seen once. The J gene is TRBJ2-7, the V gene TRBV2; 9 bases are a match to TRBD2. The V segment lost 3 bases and the J segment 1 base; nucleotides outside the gene matches: 4. The CDR3 has 15 amino acids. Per germline, CDR1 SNHLY and CDR2 FYNNEI. CDR3 in amino acids: CASSDPSGTSYEQYF. CDR3 DNA: TGTGCCAGCAGTGATCCTAGCGGGACTTCCTACGAGCAGTACTTC.

V is TRBV11-2 and J is TRBJ2-2; tentatively, D is TRBD2 (5 bases). V lost 5 bases and J lost 2, with 15 bases in between. The germline V gene encodes CDR1 SGHAT and CDR2 FQNNGV. The CDR3 has 16 amino acids. CDR3 DNA: TGTGCCAGCAGCGCGAGGCGGGCTACTAACACCGGGGAGCTGTTTTTT. Amino acid sequence: CASSARRATNTGELFF.

This clone was counted only a few times. The V call is TRBV6-6, the J call TRBJ1-1, with TRBD1 as a possible D gene (5 bases). Germline CDR1 reads MNHNY; CDR2 reads SVGAGI (reference sequence). The CDR3 runs to 14 residues. V was pared by 2 bases and J by 4 bases, with 11 bases between. The CDR3 DNA is TGTGCCAGCAGTTACGACAGTAGGGGCACTGAAGCTTTCTTT. Its translation: CASSYDSRGTEAFF.

The rearrangement links TRBV5-1 to TRBJ1-1; D gene uncertain. Trimming removed 0 bases from V and 0 bases from J, with 9 bases in between. This CDR3 contains 15 residues. The germline V gene has CDR1 SGHRS and CDR2 YFSETQ. The CDR3 sequence is CASSLAPGVNTEAFF. Written as DNA, the CDR3 is TGCGCCAGCAGCTTGGCCCCAGGTGTGAACACTGAAGCTTTCTTT.

The DNA for the CDR3 is TGTGCCAGCAGCCAAGTTTGGGGTCAGGGGGCTGTCGCTGCTAATGAAAAACTGTTTTTT. As protein: CASSQVWGQGAVAANEKLFF. The J gene is TRBJ1-4, the V gene TRBV4-2; 8 nucleotides line up with TRBD1. The CDR3 spans 20 residues. Germline loops: CDR1 LGHNA, CDR2 YNFKEQ. The V segment lost 1 base and the J segment 3 bases; nucleotides outside the gene matches: 16.

A few counts support this clone. The CDR3 nucleotides read TGTGCCAGCAGTGGACAGGGTTCGTTCGGCAATCAGCCCCAGCATTTT. Protein product: CASSGQGSFGNQPQHF. The chain uses TRBV28 and TRBJ1-5, with 8 bases matching TRBD1. Trimming at V came to 5 bases and at J to 2 bases, leaving 8 bases not matched to a gene. The germline gives CDR1 MDHEN, CDR2 SYDVKM. The CDR3 consists of 16 residues.

With respect to this clone: Other DNA sequences in this specimen translate into the identical CDR3. The V and J genes are TRBV7-2 and TRBJ2-7; 8 bases align to TRBD2. V shed 6 bases, J shed 3 bases, and the junction held 4 bases outside the gene matches. Germline CDR1 reads SGHTA; CDR2 reads FQGNSA. This CDR3 contains 13 residues. As DNA, the CDR3 is TGTGCCAGCAGTCAGCTAGCGGGCTACGAGCAGTACTTC. It translates to CASSQLAGYEQYF.

This clone was seen a handful of times. The chain couples TRBV7-3 to TRBJ2-5, with D tentatively TRBD1 (6 bases). The V gene lost 3 bases and the J gene lost 2 bases, with 10 bases spanning the gap. This CDR3 region has 14 residues. The germline V gene has CDR1 SGHTA and CDR2 FQGTGA. CDR3 in DNA: TGTGCCAGCAGCTTCCCGGGACAACAAGAGACCCAGTACTTC. Translated, it gives CASSFPGQQETQYF.

The chain uses TRBV11-2 and TRBJ2-7; no definite D call. Trimming removed 0 bases from V and 11 bases from J, with 17 bases in between. Germline lookup yields CDR1 SGHAT and CDR2 FQNNGV. This CDR3 spans 14 amino acids. CDR3 DNA: TGTGCCAGCAGCTTAGAGGGTTTCGGCGGCCCGGAGTACTTC. Its translation is CASSLEGFGGPEYF.